Sequencing of this T cell receptor (beta chain) was carried out in a study of blood T cells in healthy people across ages. Extraction yielded at least 6 micrograms of total RNA per sample. This CDR3 has 15 amino acids. The V end lost 5 bases, the J end lost 4 bases, and 15 bases lay between the germline ends. Per the germline V gene, CDR1 is SGHVS and CDR2 is FNYEAQ. Primers used in a second PCR of roughly 6 to 11 cycles were a sample-barcoded 5' primer and a J-beta primer mix. TCRdb itself ran the 5' RACE reads through MiXCR, one entry per CDR3 protein. The sample gives about 1.8 million distinct CDR3 sequences, 40% to 55% of which show up once; approximately 2.1% is in the top ten.

The material sequenced was blood. The receptor's source is a woman between 40 and 50 years old in good health. The chain employs TRBV7-6 and TRBJ2-1; TRBD2 might be the D (7 bases). The CDR3: CASSEGGPYYNEQFF. CDR3 nucleotide sequence: TGTGCCAGCAGCGAGGGGGGGCCCTATTACAATGAGCAGTTCTTC.